This TCR beta chain is drawn from a study of blood T cell repertoires in COVID-19. Turning to the study itself: PBMCs, B-cell-depleted T cells, or T cells provided the cDNA or gDNA that made up the material.

Per the germline V gene, CDR1 is SGHVS and CDR2 is FQNEAQ. The CDR3 loop spans 16 amino acids. V was trimmed by 1 base and J by 1 base, leaving 14 bases between them. Seattle cases were enrolled at active infection and followed longitudinally. This clone occurred a few times. In the authors' methods: Amplified reference gene primers provided the basis for estimating nucleated cell counts. Produced via immunoSEQ multiplex PCR; TCRdb's table is partial and in-frame only. Clone size and V and J calls were adopted from that table, with D and trimming inferred from the DNA. The sample has more than 200,000 clones; 82% are singletons.

The V call is TRBV7-8, the J call TRBJ2-7, with D possibly TRBD2 on 5 matching bases. The sequenced material came from peripheral blood. The sequence was obtained from a woman older than 75 with COVID-19, enrolled during active disease. CDR3 coding DNA: TGTGCCAGCAGCTTAGAGACGGGGAGAGGGTCCTACGAGCAGTACTTC. The encoded protein is CASSLETGRGSYEQYF.